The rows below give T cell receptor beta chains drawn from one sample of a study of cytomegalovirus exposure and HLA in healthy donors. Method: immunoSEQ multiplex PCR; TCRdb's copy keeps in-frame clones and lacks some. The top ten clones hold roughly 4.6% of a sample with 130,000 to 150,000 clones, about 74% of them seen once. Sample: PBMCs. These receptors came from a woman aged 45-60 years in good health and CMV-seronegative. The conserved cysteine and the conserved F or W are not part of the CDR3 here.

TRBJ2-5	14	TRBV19	ASSGLAGTYQETQY
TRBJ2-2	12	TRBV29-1	SVNRGVGTGELF
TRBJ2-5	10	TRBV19	ASGEGQETQY
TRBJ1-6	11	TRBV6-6	ASTLQGVSPLH
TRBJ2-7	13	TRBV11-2	ASSSRLAGTYEQY
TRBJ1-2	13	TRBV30	AWSTHRGGLYGYT
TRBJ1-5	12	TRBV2	ARSSPEGNQPQH
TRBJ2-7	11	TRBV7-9	ASSPIGSYEQY
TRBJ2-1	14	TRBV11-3	ASSLGRSGGNYEQF
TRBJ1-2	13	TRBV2	ASSESTGHNYGYT
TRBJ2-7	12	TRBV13	ASSAQVTTYEQY
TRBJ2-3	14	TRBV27	ASSLVAGYSTDTQY
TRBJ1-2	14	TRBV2	ASSFYSDRLEYGYT
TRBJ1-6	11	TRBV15	ATRTVYNSPLH
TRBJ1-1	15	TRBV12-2	ASRVDRAGRSFTEAF
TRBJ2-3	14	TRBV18	ASSPTGQGSTDTQY
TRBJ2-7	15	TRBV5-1	ASSRGYAIGSSYEQY
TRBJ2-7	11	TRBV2	ASSDNRFYEQY
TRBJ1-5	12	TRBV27	ASWDLLDNQPQH
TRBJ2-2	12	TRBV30	AWSPGQGSGELF
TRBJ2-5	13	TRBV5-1	ASSTTGGLEETQY
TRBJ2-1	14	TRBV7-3	ASSQARGGSYNEQF